This TCR beta chain is from a study of T-cell reconstitution after alpha-beta-depleted transplantation in children. The V segment lost 6 bases and the J segment 5 bases; nucleotides outside the gene matches: 6. This CDR3 has 15 residues. Germline CDR1 and CDR2: MNHNS and SASEGT. Library preparation (for TCRbeta) was performed with unique molecular identifiers. TCRdb re-analysed the PCR reads in MiXCR, keeping a single row per CDR3 protein. The sample shows just over 950,000 distinct CDR3 sequences, around 30% of them seen only once. V is TRBV6-1 and J is TRBJ2-2; 10 bases are a match to TRBD1. The source of this sequence is a boy younger than two who had a stem cell transplant for SCID, so the T cells may come from the graft donor. This sample comprised PBMCs, mostly from graft donor cells, obtained 360 days after TCRalphabeta/CD19-depleted stem cell transplant. Here the CDR3 reads CASSLTGGATGELFF. The CDR3 DNA follows: TGTGCCAGCAGCCTGACAGGGGGCGCGACCGGGGAGCTGTTTTTT.